This T cell receptor (beta chain) was identified during a study of T cells after posttransplantation cyclophosphamide. Study observations and caveats: After PTCy, TRB diversity resembled that of CNI/methotrexate controls. Blood and skin or GI T cell repertoires showed limited TRB overlap.

On this clone itself: The antigen is not known.

TCRdb's copy holds only in-frame clones and misses some; the assay was immunoSEQ multiplex PCR. The table lists 50,000 to 65,000 clones, just over 85% of them singletons. There are 16 residues in the CDR3. CDR1 is SGHTA and CDR2 is FQGTGA in the germline V gene. Trimming took 3 bases from V and 4 from J; bases not matched to a gene: 8. The sample consisted of PBMCs. This sequence was found in a young man with a blood cancer, CMV-positive, and with a related stem cell donor. The rearrangement links TRBV7-3 to TRBJ2-1, with 8 bases aligning to TRBD2. As DNA, the CDR3 is TGTGCCAGCAGCTTTCAGGGGCTAGCGGGTTACAATGAGCAGTTCTTC. Its translation: CASSFQGLAGYNEQFF.